The T cell receptor beta chain described here comes from a study of cytomegalovirus exposure and HLA in healthy donors. V shed 0 bases and J 9 bases; nucleotides not matched to a gene: 6. Per the germline V gene, CDR1 is MNHEY and CDR2 is SMNVEV (reference sequence). The CDR3 totals 15 residues. 60 Vbeta and 13 Jbeta primers were used in PCR. Original processing notes: Per a later analysis, the number of unique TCR beta chains was around 80 million, of which roughly 9.9 million were shared. Sequencing was performed with immunoSEQ multiplex PCR; in TCRdb, only in-frame clones are kept and a portion is missing. For V, J and clone size, that table is used; D and trimming come from the DNA. The data hold some 200,000 clones, with roughly 80% observed a single time.

The gene calls are TRBV27 and TRBJ2-5; 11 bases agree with TRBD2. This clonotype originated in a man aged 45-65 years in good health and CMV-seronegative. The sequencing input was PBMCs. The CDR3 DNA reads TGTGCCAGCAGTTTATCGAGACTAGCGGGGTTTTCCCAGTACTTC. Its protein is CASSLSRLAGFSQYF.